This T cell receptor (beta chain) was documented in a study of immune evolution from preneoplasia to lung adenocarcinoma. Looked up from germline, CDR1 is LNHNV and CDR2 is YYDKDF (reference sequence). Between the trimmed V and J ends, which lost 1 base and 8 bases, there was a span of 14 bases. The CDR3 runs 15 residues. This table comes from immunoSEQ multiplex PCR, and its TCRdb copy is limited to in-frame clones, with some not included. The data show several thousand clones, with about 70% seen just once and roughly 7% held by the top ten. The sequence was obtained from a person aged 60-79 years with lung adenocarcinoma. Specimen: FFPE lung adenocarcinoma in situ tissue. This sequence joins TRBV15 and TRBJ1-4; no clear D. The CDR3 coding sequence is TGTGCCACCAGCAGAGTGAGAGGGAGTGGAGAAAAACTGTTTTTT. Translating gives CATSRVRGSGEKLFF. Based on the CDR3 plus reference TRBV15 and TRBJ1-4, the full variable domain is DAMVIQNPRYQVTQFGKPVTLSCSQTLNHNVMYWYQQKSSQAPKLLFHYYDKDFNNEADTPDNFQSRRPNTSFCFLDIRSPGLGDTAMYLCATSRVRGSGEKLFFGSGTQLSVL.